This is a list of T cell receptor beta chains from one sample in a study of technical replicates of blood from a few donors. Sequenced by immunoSEQ multiplex PCR; TCRdb stores in-frame clones only, minus some. The table records 91,000 or so clones, about 95% of them present only once. Sequencing was done on a sample of T cells isolated from PBMCs. The source of these receptors is a human donor in good health. CDR3s include the opening cysteine and the closing phenylalanine or tryptophan. The D gene is left open where the match is weak. Size is omitted from some rows. Given values are once, few, many or a class for expanded clones.

clone_size j_call d_call v_call cdr3_aa cdr3_nt
. TRBJ2-7 TRBD2 TRBV4-2 CASSPRLALSYEQYF TGTGCCAGCAGCCCCCGACTAGCGCTCTCCTACGAGCAGTACTTC
. TRBJ2-1 . TRBV18 CASSGTQRWNEQFF TGTGCCAGCTCAGGGACACAAAGGTGGAATGAGCAGTTCTTC
. TRBJ2-1 TRBD2 TRBV5-1 CASSLELAVVYNEQFF TGCGCCAGCAGCTTGGAGCTAGCGGTTGTCTACAATGAGCAGTTCTTC
. TRBJ2-3 . TRBV10-1 CASSVGSGDTQYF TGCGCCAGCAGTGTCGGGAGCGGTGATACGCAGTATTTT
. TRBJ2-3 TRBD2 TRBV27 CASSLILAGLSDTQYF TGTGCCAGCAGTTTAATACTAGCGGGATTATCTGATACGCAGTATTTT
. TRBJ2-3 TRBD2 TRBV19 CASSIFLAGDGTDTQYF TGTGCCAGTAGTATCTTTCTAGCGGGAGATGGGACAGATACGCAGTATTTT
. TRBJ2-2 TRBD2 TRBV5-4 CASSLPSGGRTGELFF TGTGCCAGCAGCTTGCCTAGCGGGGGGAGAACCGGGGAGCTGTTTTTT
. TRBJ1-2 . TRBV19 CASRSGMFYGYTF TGTGCCAGTAGGTCAGGGATGTTCTATGGCTACACCTTC
. TRBJ2-7 . TRBV30 CAWSPLLGYEQYF TGTGCCTGGAGTCCTCTTCTCGGCTACGAGCAGTACTTC
. TRBJ1-1 . TRBV5-6 CASSGIQGNTEAFF TGTGCCAGCAGCGGGATACAGGGGAACACTGAAGCTTTCTTT
. TRBJ2-3 . TRBV4-2 CASSQGTGQGADTQYF TGTGCCAGCAGCCAGGGGACTGGCCAAGGGGCAGATACGCAGTATTTT
. TRBJ2-3 . TRBV9 CASSVYRDSTDTQYF TGTGCCAGCAGCGTCTACAGGGACAGCACAGATACGCAGTATTTT
. TRBJ2-4 TRBD1 TRBV10-3 CATNDRGNIQYF TGTGCCACGAACGACAGGGGAAACATTCAGTACTTC
. TRBJ2-2 TRBD2 TRBV11-3 CASSLEGWLAGVKNTGELFF TGTGCCAGCAGCTTAGAGGGTTGGCTAGCGGGAGTGAAGAACACCGGGGAGCTGTTTTTT
. TRBJ1-2 TRBD1 TRBV9 CASSVFSTGQGIDGYTF TGTGCCAGCAGCGTATTCTCCACGGGACAGGGGATAGATGGCTACACCTTC
. TRBJ1-2 . TRBV2 CASLYGYTF TGTGCCAGTCTCTATGGCTACACCTTC
. TRBJ2-2 . TRBV27 CASSLMFWSFNTGELFF TGTGCCAGCAGTTTAATGTTTTGGAGTTTCAACACCGGGGAGCTGTTTTTT
few TRBJ1-5 . TRBV19 CASSMRTDRNQPQHF TGTGCCAGTAGTATGAGAACGGACAGAAATCAGCCCCAGCATTTT
. TRBJ1-2 TRBD1 TRBV10-3 CAISKGQGVGGPIGSYTF TGTGCCATCAGTAAGGGACAGGGGGTAGGCGGTCCCATCGGGAGCTACACCTTC
. TRBJ2-3 TRBD1 TRBV12-5 CASGLVADRSGTQYF TGTGCTAGTGGTTTGGTAGCGGACAGGAGTGGTACGCAGTATTTT
. TRBJ2-6 . TRBV10-3 CAISEFEALRAGANVLTF TGTGCCATCAGTGAGTTTGAGGCCCTCAGGGCTGGGGCCAACGTCCTGACTTTC
. TRBJ1-2 . TRBV6-4 CASSDSKQDLYYGYTF TGTGCCAGCAGTGACTCGAAACAGGATCTTTACTATGGCTACACCTTC
. TRBJ2-3 TRBD2 TRBV11-1 CASSLPRGGRETDTQYF TGTGCCAGCAGCTTACCCCGGGGCGGGAGAGAGACAGATACGCAGTATTTT
. TRBJ2-5 TRBD1 TRBV19 CASNDRAQETQYF TGTGCCAGTAACGACAGGGCCCAAGAGACCCAGTACTTC
. TRBJ2-1 TRBD2 TRBV7-2 CASSPSASGMYEQFF TGTGCCAGCAGCCCCTCGGCTAGCGGGATGTATGAGCAGTTCTTC
. TRBJ2-2 . TRBV6-5 CASTLQGIGELFF TGTGCCAGCACTCTTCAGGGAATCGGGGAGCTGTTTTTT
. TRBJ2-7 . TRBV21-1 CAIHPGHPPGRLAGQKSYEQYF TGTGCCATCCATCCGGGACACCCTCCGGGAAGACTAGCGGGACAGAAGAGCTACGAGCAGTACTTC
. TRBJ2-3 . TRBV7-3 CASSLAGLTDTQYF TGTGCCAGCAGCTTGGCGGGGCTCACAGATACGCAGTATTTT
. TRBJ2-1 . TRBV2 CASSIVYNEQFF TGTGCCAGCAGTATCGTCTACAATGAGCAGTTCTTC
once TRBJ1-1 TRBD1 TRBV5-1 CASSLWDRGNTEAFF TGCGCCAGCAGCTTGTGGGACAGGGGCAACACTGAAGCTTTCTTT
. TRBJ1-1 . TRBV7-8 CASSFRRFPGMNTEAFF TGTGCCAGCAGCTTTCGGAGGTTTCCTGGTATGAACACTGAAGCTTTCTTT
once TRBJ1-1 . TRBV5-4 CASSLLEGTEAFF TGTGCCAGCAGCCTCCTAGAAGGCACTGAAGCTTTCTTT
. TRBJ2-1 TRBD1 TRBV7-9 CASSPPGQGWNEQFF TGTGCCAGCAGCCCGCCGGGACAGGGGTGGAATGAGCAGTTCTTC
. TRBJ1-2 . TRBV7-2 CASYGVYGYTF TGTGCCAGCTACGGAGTGTATGGCTACACCTTC
few TRBJ1-4 . TRBV19 CASSIWPNEKLFF TGTGCCAGTAGTATCTGGCCAAATGAAAAACTGTTTTTT
. TRBJ2-3 . TRBV4-1 CASSQEFGLPTDTQYF TGCGCCAGCAGCCAAGAGTTCGGACTTCCCACAGATACGCAGTATTTT
. TRBJ2-1 TRBD2 TRBV11-3 CASSPSTLAGVRRDEQFF TGTGCCAGCAGCCCCAGCACACTAGCGGGAGTACGTAGAGATGAGCAGTTCTTC
once TRBJ1-2 TRBD1 TRBV7-8 CASSHLVWTGVGYGYTF TGTGCCAGCAGCCATTTGGTGTGGACAGGGGTAGGATATGGCTACACCTTC
. TRBJ1-5 TRBD1 TRBV28 CASRPWGGTGYNQPQHF TGTGCCAGCAGACCCTGGGGGGGGACAGGGTACAATCAGCCCCAGCATTTT
. TRBJ1-4 . TRBV5-4 CASSRTGREKLFF TGTGCCAGCAGCCGAACAGGGAGAGAAAAACTGTTTTTT
once TRBJ2-3 . TRBV7-2 CASSFASTDTQYF TGTGCCAGCAGCTTTGCGAGCACAGATACGCAGTATTTT
. TRBJ1-1 . TRBV29-1 CSVHTGMNTEAFF TGCAGCGTTCATACAGGTATGAACACTGAAGCTTTCTTT
. TRBJ1-2 . TRBV18 CASSPGDFYGYTF TGTGCCAGCTCACCGGGGGACTTCTATGGCTACACCTTC
. TRBJ2-3 TRBD1 TRBV27 CASSFRGLSTDTQYF TGTGCCAGCAGTTTCAGGGGGCTAAGTACAGATACGCAGTATTTT
. TRBJ2-1 TRBD2 TRBV7-9 CASMPSGRRGNEQFF TGTGCCAGCATGCCTAGCGGGAGAAGAGGGAATGAGCAGTTCTTC
. TRBJ2-7 . TRBV6-6 CASSPDRKAQYF TGTGCCAGCAGTCCCGACAGGAAAGCGCAGTACTTC
. TRBJ2-2 TRBD2 TRBV9 CASSLSGSYLAGELFF TGTGCCAGCAGCTTAAGCGGGAGTTATTTGGCCGGGGAGCTGTTTTTT
. TRBJ2-7 . TRBV28 CAIRTPLDEQYF TGTGCCATCAGGACACCCCTCGACGAGCAGTACTTC
. TRBJ2-2 . TRBV30 CAWMGRRLGAGELFF TGTGCCTGGATGGGAAGGAGGCTTGGGGCCGGGGAGCTGTTTTTT
. TRBJ1-2 TRBD1 TRBV19 CASRPMGPGGGYTF TGTGCCAGTAGACCAATGGGGCCAGGGGGAGGCTACACCTTC
. TRBJ2-7 . TRBV2 CASSEAHGSSYEQYF TGTGCCAGCAGTGAAGCGCACGGGAGTAGTTACGAGCAGTACTTC
. TRBJ2-5 . TRBV25-1 CASSNWVAGPWEETQYF TGTGCCAGCAGTAATTGGGTGGCGGGACCCTGGGAAGAGACCCAGTACTTC
. TRBJ1-5 TRBD1 TRBV19 CASSETGGYQPQHF TGTGCCAGTAGTGAGACAGGGGGGTATCAGCCCCAGCATTTT